The next 9 T cell receptor beta chains were all read from a single sample in a study of chemoradiotherapy in HPV16-positive cancers. Data came from immunoSEQ multiplex PCR; TCRdb stores just in-frame clones and leaves some out. The sample comprises 15,000 to 20,000 clones, just under 90% of which are singletons, and less than 2.5% rests with the top ten. Specimen: blood, collected from a patient who underwent chemoradiotherapy. Receptors were obtained from a human donor with HPV-associated anogenital cancer.

The chain uses TRBV5-4 and TRBJ2-1; D not certain. The V gene's germline CDR1 is SGHNT and CDR2 YYREEE (reference sequence). CDR3 size: 13 residues. The V gene lost 2 bases and the J gene lost 7 bases, with 10 bases spanning the gap. The CDR3 DNA is TGTGCCAGCAGCTTCTCCGGATCAAATGAGCAGTTCTTC. Translation gives CASSFSGSNEQFF.

V is TRBV6-4 and J is TRBJ2-3; 7 positions match TRBD1. CDR3 size: 15 residues. Trimming at V came to 8 bases and at J to 1 base, leaving 9 bases not matched to a gene. From germline, CDR1 is MRHNA and CDR2 SNTAGT. The CDR3 reads CASGPTGTGTDTQYF. DNA of the CDR3: TGTGCCAGCGGGCCCACCGGGACAGGCACAGATACGCAGTATTTT.

This sequence joins TRBV7-6 and TRBJ1-1; D remains ambiguous. CDR1 and CDR2 from the germline V gene are SGHVS and FNYEAQ. V was clipped by 1 base and J by 0 bases, with 9 bases between them. There are 15 residues in the CDR3. CDR3 sequence reads: CASSLGGFMNTEAFF. The CDR3 DNA reads TGTGCCAGCAGCTTAGGGGGATTCATGAACACTGAAGCTTTCTTT. Complete variable domain (other parts from reference TRBV7-6 and TRBJ1-1): GAGVSQSPRYKVTKRGQDVALRCDPISGHVSLYWYRQALGQGPEFLTYFNYEAQQDKSGLPNDRFSAERPEGSISTLTIQRTEQRDSAMYRCASSLGGFMNTEAFFGQGTRLTVV.

V usage is TRBV2 and J usage is TRBJ2-5, with D unclear. V was pared by 6 bases and J by 3 bases, with 11 bases between. The CDR3 is 13 residues long. Germline assignment: CDR1 SNHLY and CDR2 FYNNEI. As DNA, the CDR3 is TGTGCCAGCAGCTCCTCTAGAAAAGAGACCCAGTACTTC. As protein: CASSSSRKETQYF. The variable domain in full, completed from reference TRBV2 and TRBJ2-5, reads EPEVTQTPSHQVTQMGQEVILRCVPISNHLYFYWYRQILGQKVEFLVSFYNNEISEKSEIFDDQFSVERPDGSNFTLKIRSTKLEDSAMYFCASSSSRKETQYFGPGTRLLVL.

This clone was observed a few times. The chain has TRBV5-5 and TRBJ2-2, with 10 positions matching TRBD2. The CDR3 is made up of 16 amino acids. Looked up from germline, CDR1 is SGHKS and CDR2 is YYEKEE (reference sequence). V trimming: 4 bases; J trimming: 0 bases; junction bases outside the gene matches: 3. CDR3 DNA sequence: TGTGCCAGCAGCCAAGGACTAGCGGCGAACACCGGGGAGCTGTTTTTT. This sequence encodes CASSQGLAANTGELFF.

The genes are TRBV5-6 and TRBJ1-2; TRBD1 might be the D (5 bases). This CDR3 region has 14 residues. The germline V gene encodes CDR1 SGHDT and CDR2 YYEEEE. Between the trimmed V and J ends, which lost 4 bases and 1 base, there was a span of 11 bases. The CDR3 sequence: CASSGTGGNYGYTF. Here the CDR3 DNA reads TGTGCCAGCAGCGGGACGGGAGGTAACTATGGCTACACCTTC.

The chain uses TRBV5-5 and TRBJ1-5, with 10 bases lining up with TRBD1. The CDR3 consists of 14 residues. With V trimmed by 4 bases and J by 5 bases, 3 bases remained unmatched. Germline loops: CDR1 SGHKS, CDR2 YYEKEE (reference sequence). The CDR3 DNA sequence: TGTGCCAGCAGCATAGACAGGGGGCATCAGCCCCAGCATTTT. Protein product: CASSIDRGHQPQHF.

This clone was seen a handful of times. V usage is TRBV6-5 and J usage is TRBJ1-1; 7 nucleotides line up with TRBD1. With V trimmed by 8 bases and J by 5 bases, 11 bases remained unmatched. This CDR3 is built from 14 residues. Germline CDR1 reads MNHEY; CDR2 reads SVGAGI. CDR3 in DNA: TGTGCCAGCGCCAGGCAGGGGGGGTTAACTGAAGCTTTCTTT. This encodes CASARQGGLTEAFF.

The gene calls are TRBV2 and TRBJ1-5; D ambiguous. Per the germline V gene, CDR1 is SNHLY and CDR2 is FYNNEI. Trimming removed 2 bases from V and 0 bases from J, with 14 bases in between. The CDR3 loop spans 17 amino acids. CDR3 amino acids: CASSENVGLYSNQPQHF. In DNA form, the CDR3 reads TGTGCCAGCAGTGAAAATGTTGGTCTTTATAGCAATCAGCCCCAGCATTTT.